The rows below give T cell receptor beta chains drawn from one sample of a study of T cell responses to AZD1222 COVID-19 vaccine. TCRdb's copy holds only in-frame clones and misses some; the assay was immunoSEQ multiplex PCR. Altogether roughly 170,000 clones are present, around 90% being singletons, with the ten largest covering approximately 1.9%. Specimen: peripheral blood, collected on day 0 of AZD1222 vaccination. The receptor set was obtained from an adult in good health. Both conserved end residues are part of each CDR3. The D gene is left open where the match is weak. A row's size may be missing; if present it is once, few, many or a size class.

TGTGCCAGCAGCGTAACCCCGGACTCCTACGAGCAGTACTTC	CASSVTPDSYEQYF	.	TRBJ2-7	.	TRBV9
TGTGCCAGTAGTCCCTCTGGGCCCCAAGAGACCCAGTACTTC	CASSPSGPQETQYF	once	TRBJ2-5	.	TRBV19
TGTGCCAGCAGCCCAATGCTAGCGGGGAGCAATGAGCAGTTCTTC	CASSPMLAGSNEQFF	.	TRBJ2-1	TRBD2	TRBV3-1/TRBV3-2
TGTGCCAGTACTAATCAATGGGGCGGCTACACCTTC	CASTNQWGGYTF	.	TRBJ1-2	.	TRBV19
TGTGCCAGCAGTTTTGGGACAGGGACTCGGGAACTGTTTTTT	CASSFGTGTRELFF	.	TRBJ1-4	TRBD1	TRBV28
TGTGCCAGCAGTGAAGATGTGGGCAGGGTGAGTGAGCAGTACTTC	CASSEDVGRVSEQYF	.	TRBJ2-7	.	TRBV6-1
TGTGCCAGCAGCGTAGGGGGACTAGCGAACACCGGGGAGCTGTTTTTT	CASSVGGLANTGELFF	.	TRBJ2-2	TRBD2	TRBV9
TGTGCCAGCAGCTTTGACAGCTTAACCCCCTACGAGCAGTACTTC	CASSFDSLTPYEQYF	.	TRBJ2-7	.	TRBV7-2
TGTGCCAGTAGAGGGACAGCCCAAGAGACCCAGTACTTC	CASRGTAQETQYF	.	TRBJ2-5	TRBD1	TRBV19
TGTGCCAGCAGCCGCGGGGGGCCGGCTAACTATGGCTACACCTTC	CASSRGGPANYGYTF	.	TRBJ1-2	.	TRBV7-8
TGCAGCGTATCTGCGGCGGCGAACACCGGGGAGCTGTTTTTT	CSVSAAANTGELFF	.	TRBJ2-2	.	TRBV29-1
TGCGCCAGCAGTGTATCGCAGCGGGAGAGGATAGATACGCAGTATTTT	CASSVSQRERIDTQYF	.	TRBJ2-3	TRBD2	TRBV10-1
TGTGCCAGCAGCCAGCATCCCGAAGGTGGCTACACCTTC	CASSQHPEGGYTF	.	TRBJ1-2	.	TRBV3-1/TRBV3-2
TGTGCCAGCAGCTCTCGCCGGACAGGGGTATCCTACGAGCAGTACTTC	CASSSRRTGVSYEQYF	.	TRBJ2-7	TRBD1	TRBV6-6
TGTGCCAGCAGTGAAAGGGCAGGTGGGAACACTGAAGCTTTCTTT	CASSERAGGNTEAFF	few	TRBJ1-1	.	TRBV6-1
TGTGCCAGCAGCTCTTCGGCCGGCTACACCTTC	CASSSSAGYTF	.	TRBJ1-2	.	TRBV11-2
TGTGCCAGCAGCCCCACAGAAGGTGGCTACACCTTC	CASSPTEGGYTF	.	TRBJ1-2	.	TRBV4-2
TGTGCCAGCAGCTTAGGTGTTGGTTCACCCCTCCACTTT	CASSLGVGSPLHF	.	TRBJ1-6	.	TRBV11-3